The 9 T cell receptor beta chains below were found in one sample sequenced in a study of OX40 agonist ivuxolimab in advanced cancers. Assay: immunoSEQ multiplex PCR; the TCRdb copy retains only in-frame clones and omits some. The table records around 50,000 clones, 75% to 90% of them present only once. The sequenced sample was CD4+ or CD8+ T cells sorted from blood, obtained in a trial of the OX40 agonist ivuxolimab. Source of these receptors: an adult with an advanced solid tumor such as melanoma, head and neck, liver or kidney cancer.

The rearrangement uses TRBV6-1 and TRBJ1-1; the match to TRBD1 covers 7 bases. V dropped 8 bases and J dropped 0; count of bases not matched to a gene: 3. The germline V gene encodes CDR1 MNHNS and CDR2 SASEGT. The CDR3 has 13 residues. The CDR3, as DNA: TGTGCCAGCTTACAGGGGTTGAACACTGAAGCTTTCTTT. It is translated as CASLQGLNTEAFF.

This chain connects TRBV10-3 to TRBJ2-7; possible D gene TRBD1, 6 bases. The V gene's germline CDR1 is ENHRY and CDR2 SYGVKD. The CDR3 extends over 13 amino acids. The V end lost 10 bases, the J end lost 0 bases, and 13 bases lay between the germline ends. Here the CDR3 reads CASRGHLSYEQYF. DNA of the CDR3: TGTGCCAGCAGGGGACACCTCTCCTACGAGCAGTACTTC.

This clone showed up just once. CDR3: CASRLWGMNTEAFF. The CDR3, as DNA: TGTGCCAGCAGGCTTTGGGGAATGAACACTGAAGCTTTCTTT. The rearrangement links TRBV27 to TRBJ1-1, with D unresolved. V was cut by 6 bases and J by 0 bases, with 11 bases left in between. Germline V gives CDR1 MNHEY, CDR2 SMNVEV (reference sequence). This CDR3 has 14 residues.

This clone occurred a few times. The J gene is TRBJ1-1, the V gene TRBV7-8, with D possibly TRBD1 on 5 matching bases. Germline V gene sequence: CDR1 SGHVS, CDR2 FQNEAQ. This CDR3 is built from 15 residues. V was shortened by 0 bases and J by 6 bases, with 14 bases between the two germline ends. The chain's CDR3 is CASSLAGGVGAEAFF. DNA for the CDR3: TGTGCCAGCAGCTTAGCGGGGGGTGTCGGGGCTGAAGCTTTCTTT.

The chain combines TRBV7-7 with TRBJ2-2; TRBD1 matches 11 bases. CDR3 size: 16 residues. Per the germline V gene, CDR1 is SSHAT and CDR2 is FNYEAQ (reference sequence). V shed 4 bases, J shed 1 base, and the junction held 2 bases outside the gene matches. CDR3 region: CASSWGQGGNTGELFF. As DNA, the CDR3 is TGTGCCAGCAGCTGGGGACAGGGGGGGAACACCGGGGAGCTGTTTTTT.

J is TRBJ2-5 and V is TRBV5-1, with D possibly being TRBD2 (6 bases). V shed 3 bases and J shed 5 bases, with 8 bases lying between them. The CDR3 has 12 amino acids. Germline V gives CDR1 SGHRS, CDR2 YFSETQ. CDR3 coding DNA: TGCGCCAGCAGCTCGGCGGGGGAGACCCAGTACTTC. Protein product: CASSSAGETQYF.

In the case of this clone: The junction departs from germline at one end; a sequencing error may be responsible. The chain uses TRBV6-5 and TRBJ2-2, with D possibly called TRBD1 or TRBD2 (5 bases each). Germline V lookup: CDR1 MNHEY, CDR2 SVGAGI. The CDR3 extends over 15 amino acids. The CDR3 loop reads CASSYGTANTGEPFF. CDR3 nucleotides: TGTGCCAGCAGTTACGGGACGGCGAACACCGGGGAGCCGTTTTTT.

The chain joins TRBV5-1 to TRBJ2-1; D possibly corresponds to TRBD2 (6 bases). The V end was cut by 0 bases, the J end by 0 bases, with 10 bases between. This CDR3 has 16 amino acids. The germline V gene has CDR1 SGHRS and CDR2 YFSETQ. Here the CDR3 DNA reads TGCGCCAGCAGCTTGGGACTAGTCGTCTCCTACAATGAGCAGTTCTTC. Translating it yields CASSLGLVVSYNEQFF.

V is TRBV7-3 and J is TRBJ2-3; no reliable D call. Germline CDR1 and CDR2: SGHTA and FQGTGA. V lost 2 bases to trimming and J lost 2 bases, with 11 bases between them. CDR3 size: 15 residues. The CDR3 sequence: CASSLQGLITDTQYF. CDR3 DNA: TGTGCCAGCAGCTTACAAGGATTAATCACAGATACGCAGTATTTT.